This T cell receptor (beta chain) was identified in a study of shared clonotypes between healthy human individuals. The naive CD8 subset, CD45RO-negative cells positively selected for CCR7, excluded terminally differentiated effector memory CD45RA+ cells. Concerning this clone itself: Its antigen is unidentified.

Sorted-subset replicate PCR reactions were performed with approximately 200 ng DNA, corresponding to 30,000 to 35,000 T cell genomes. Original processing methods: Junction-only immunoSEQ data arrived without quality scores, meaning filtering differed. Assay: immunoSEQ multiplex PCR; the TCRdb copy retains only in-frame clones and omits some. For V, J and clone size, that table is used; D and trimming come from the DNA. The sample includes some 2 million clones, over 85% seen only once; the top ten take 0.9% to 1.5%. Overall study findings and caveats: Represented diversity, genetic and exposure-history alike, was limited by few donors.

The CDR3 sequence is 14 residues long. Per germline, CDR1 MGHRA and CDR2 YSYEKL. Trimming stripped 4 bases from V and 4 bases from J, with 13 bases between. The receptor was derived from a man aged 18 to 29 in good health. Sequencing was performed on naive CD8+ T cells sorted from blood. The chain uses TRBV4-1 and TRBJ1-1; no clear D. The CDR3 DNA reads TGCGCCAGCAGCCCAGACCCCAGTGGCACTGAAGCTTTCTTT. Amino acid sequence: CASSPDPSGTEAFF.